The rows below give T cell receptor beta chains drawn from one sample of a study of shared clonotypes between healthy human individuals. Only in-frame clones appear in the TCRdb table, and some are missing; sequencing was by immunoSEQ multiplex PCR. In the table there are about 1.1 million clones, approximately 75% of which are singletons. Sequencing was performed on memory CD4+ T cells from PBMCs. The source of these receptors is a young man in good health. Some clones in this sample may be carry-over from other donors' samples. The conserved cysteine and the conserved F or W are not part of the CDR3 here. Fields, in order: J gene, V gene, CDR3 protein.

j_call: TRBJ1-1
v_call: TRBV18
cdr3_aa: ASSPLAGAYTEAF

j_call: TRBJ1-2
v_call: TRBV5-1
cdr3_aa: ASSLDWRAGANYGYT

j_call: TRBJ1-3
v_call: TRBV7-2
cdr3_aa: ASSLNRGGSGNTIY

j_call: TRBJ2-3
v_call: TRBV4-3
cdr3_aa: ASSQRTVGTDTQY

j_call: TRBJ1-2
v_call: TRBV27
cdr3_aa: ASSLQGDFPYGYT

j_call: TRBJ2-7
v_call: TRBV19
cdr3_aa: ASRGATSGHYEQY

j_call: TRBJ2-7
v_call: TRBV4-3
cdr3_aa: ASSQETGNLYEQY

j_call: TRBJ2-6
v_call: TRBV18
cdr3_aa: ASSPILVISGANVLT

j_call: TRBJ2-5
v_call: TRBV2
cdr3_aa: ASIPPGGETQY

j_call: TRBJ2-6
v_call: TRBV7-3
cdr3_aa: ASSLRREQTGANVLT

j_call: TRBJ2-1
v_call: TRBV11-2
cdr3_aa: ASSPWWERENEQF

j_call: TRBJ2-3
v_call: TRBV5-1
cdr3_aa: ASTSGRVKDTQY

j_call: TRBJ1-3
v_call: TRBV11-2
cdr3_aa: ASSEGAGTGYAIY

j_call: TRBJ1-2
v_call: TRBV7-2
cdr3_aa: ASSRDVGDSGGVVSGYT

j_call: TRBJ2-7
v_call: TRBV10-3
cdr3_aa: AISESYRVRFEQY

j_call: TRBJ2-5
v_call: TRBV20-1
cdr3_aa: SAKGYETQY

j_call: TRBJ1-2
v_call: TRBV5-1
cdr3_aa: ASSGVTGTGYYGYT

j_call: TRBJ1-5
v_call: TRBV6-1
cdr3_aa: ASSAAGSTSNQPQH

j_call: TRBJ1-5
v_call: TRBV6-1
cdr3_aa: ASMDRDSNQPQH

j_call: TRBJ2-3
v_call: TRBV30
cdr3_aa: AWLKRLAGENTQY

j_call: TRBJ1-1
v_call: TRBV6-5
cdr3_aa: ASRGQGEAF

j_call: TRBJ2-1
v_call: TRBV5-1
cdr3_aa: ASSAGLAGVYNEQF

j_call: TRBJ2-7
v_call: TRBV2
cdr3_aa: ASSDRDRQY

j_call: TRBJ2-7
v_call: TRBV19
cdr3_aa: ASSIADLPTLEQY

j_call: TRBJ2-3
v_call: TRBV7-9
cdr3_aa: ASSLARESDTQY

j_call: TRBJ1-4
v_call: TRBV6-1
cdr3_aa: ASSEKMRVGDLLF

j_call: TRBJ2-5
v_call: TRBV7-9
cdr3_aa: ASSYRGRNGAETQY

j_call: TRBJ1-1
v_call: TRBV6-1
cdr3_aa: ASSEQGLNTEAF

j_call: TRBJ1-5
v_call: TRBV30
cdr3_aa: AWSVPGDQPQH

j_call: TRBJ2-3
v_call: TRBV6-1
cdr3_aa: ASSRLTSGTDTQY

j_call: TRBJ2-7
v_call: TRBV27
cdr3_aa: ASSFPPFGEQY

j_call: TRBJ2-1
v_call: TRBV29-1
cdr3_aa: SFSTSGGSPEQF

j_call: TRBJ2-1
v_call: TRBV5-1
cdr3_aa: ASSPGQGGFTYNEQF

j_call: TRBJ2-7
v_call: TRBV28
cdr3_aa: ASSLSRLESSYEQY

j_call: TRBJ1-1
v_call: TRBV2
cdr3_aa: ASTKGVDTEAF

j_call: TRBJ2-7
v_call: TRBV7-9
cdr3_aa: ASSGSQSLSEQY

j_call: TRBJ2-1
v_call: TRBV7-3
cdr3_aa: ASSLGLGENEQF

j_call: TRBJ2-1
v_call: TRBV4-1
cdr3_aa: ASSQPSGRSNEQF

j_call: TRBJ2-7
v_call: TRBV6-1
cdr3_aa: ASKREYEQY

j_call: TRBJ1-2
v_call: TRBV28
cdr3_aa: ASSTPGQGQYGYT

j_call: TRBJ1-3
v_call: TRBV30
cdr3_aa: AWSSVIGGLGGNTIY

j_call: TRBJ1-2
v_call: TRBV18
cdr3_aa: ASSSLPSSNYGYT

j_call: TRBJ1-1
v_call: TRBV28
cdr3_aa: ASRLDGYTEAF

j_call: TRBJ1-5
v_call: TRBV7-2
cdr3_aa: ASRLRECVVNQPQH

j_call: TRBJ1-5
v_call: TRBV27
cdr3_aa: ASSPPGPNQPQH